The subject of this entry is one TCR beta chain. The data originate from a study of CD8+ T cells in alopecia areata. Extracted RNA was reverse transcribed into cDNA, the sequencing template. TCRdb's copy holds only in-frame clones and misses some; the assay was immunoSEQ multiplex PCR. The data show hundreds of thousands of clones, roughly 50% seen once. The treatment was: oral pan-JAK inhibitor, 5-10 mg twice daily. The germline CDR1 and CDR2 sequences are SNHLY and FYNNEI. The CDR3 sequence is 12 residues long. Trimming at V came to 7 bases and at J to 4 bases, leaving 1 base not matched to a gene. The chain employs TRBV2 and TRBJ2-1; TRBD2 matches at 7 bases. The sample here was CD4+ T cells sorted from blood, taken at week 24, from a patient treated with tofacitinib. The receptor was derived from a human donor with alopecia areata. CDR3 DNA sequence: TGTGCCAGCACTAGCGGATACAATGAGCAGTTCTTC. This codes for CASTSGYNEQFF. Based on the CDR3 plus reference TRBV2 and TRBJ2-1, the full variable domain is EPEVTQTPSHQVTQMGQEVILRCVPISNHLYFYWYRQILGQKVEFLVSFYNNEISEKSEIFDDQFSVERPDGSNFTLKIRSTKLEDSAMYFCASTSGYNEQFFGPGTRLTVL.